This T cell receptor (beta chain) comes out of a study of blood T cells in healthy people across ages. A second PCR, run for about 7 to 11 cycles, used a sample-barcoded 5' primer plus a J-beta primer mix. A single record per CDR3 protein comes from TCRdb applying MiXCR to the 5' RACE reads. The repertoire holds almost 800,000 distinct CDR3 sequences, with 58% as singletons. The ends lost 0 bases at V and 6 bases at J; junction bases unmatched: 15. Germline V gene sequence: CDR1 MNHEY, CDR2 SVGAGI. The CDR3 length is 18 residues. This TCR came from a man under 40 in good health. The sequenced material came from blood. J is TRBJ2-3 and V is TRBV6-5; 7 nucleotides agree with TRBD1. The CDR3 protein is CASSYSLTPTGFTDTQYF. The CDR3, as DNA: TGTGCCAGCAGTTACTCATTAACCCCGACAGGGTTCACGGATACGCAGTATTTT.